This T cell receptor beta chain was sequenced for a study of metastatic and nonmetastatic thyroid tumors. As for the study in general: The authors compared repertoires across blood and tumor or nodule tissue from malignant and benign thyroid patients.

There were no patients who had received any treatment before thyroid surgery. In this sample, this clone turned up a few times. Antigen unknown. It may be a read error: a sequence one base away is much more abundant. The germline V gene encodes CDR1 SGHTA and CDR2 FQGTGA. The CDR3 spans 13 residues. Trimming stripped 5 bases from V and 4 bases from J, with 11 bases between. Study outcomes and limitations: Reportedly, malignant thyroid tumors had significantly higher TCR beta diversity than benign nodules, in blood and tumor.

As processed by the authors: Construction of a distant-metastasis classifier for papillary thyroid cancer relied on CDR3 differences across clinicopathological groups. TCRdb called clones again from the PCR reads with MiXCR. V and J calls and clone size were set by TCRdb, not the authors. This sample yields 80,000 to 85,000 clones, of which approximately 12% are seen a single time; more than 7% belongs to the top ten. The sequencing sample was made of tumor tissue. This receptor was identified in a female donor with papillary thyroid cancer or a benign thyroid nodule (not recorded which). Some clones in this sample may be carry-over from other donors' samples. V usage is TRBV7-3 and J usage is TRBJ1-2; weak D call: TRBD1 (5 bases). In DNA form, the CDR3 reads TGTGCCAGCAGCCCACGACAGTCCTATGGCTACACCTTC. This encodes CASSPRQSYGYTF.